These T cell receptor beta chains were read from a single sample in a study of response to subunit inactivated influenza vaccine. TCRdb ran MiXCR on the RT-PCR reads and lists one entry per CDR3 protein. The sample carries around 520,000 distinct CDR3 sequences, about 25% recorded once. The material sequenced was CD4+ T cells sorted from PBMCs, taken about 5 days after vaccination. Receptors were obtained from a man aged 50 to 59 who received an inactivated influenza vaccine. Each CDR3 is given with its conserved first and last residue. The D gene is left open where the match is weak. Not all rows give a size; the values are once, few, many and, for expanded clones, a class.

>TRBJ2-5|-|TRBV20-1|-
CSAQGQTKPKETQYF
TGCAGTGCCCAAGGTCAGACTAAACCTAAAGAGACCCAGTACTTC
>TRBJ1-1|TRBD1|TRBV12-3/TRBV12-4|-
CASSPSTGGNTEAFF
TGTGCCAGCAGTCCGTCCACAGGGGGCAACACTGAAGCTTTCTTT
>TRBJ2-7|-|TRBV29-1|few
CSVALGLGYEQYF
TGCAGCGTTGCCCTGGGCCTCGGCTACGAGCAGTACTTC
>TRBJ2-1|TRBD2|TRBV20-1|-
CSARLTSLSYNEQFF
TGCAGTGCTAGGCTGACTAGCCTCTCCTACAATGAGCAGTTCTTC
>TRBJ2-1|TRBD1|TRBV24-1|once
CATSDHRDRGQNEQFF
TGTGCCACCAGTGATCACCGGGACAGGGGACAAAATGAGCAGTTCTTC
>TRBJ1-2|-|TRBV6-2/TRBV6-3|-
CASSWSSNYGYTF
TGTGCCAGCAGTTGGAGTTCCAACTATGGCTACACCTTC
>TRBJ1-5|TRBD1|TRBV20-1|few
CSALQGVNQPQHF
TGCAGTGCTTTACAGGGGGTCAATCAGCCCCAGCATTTT
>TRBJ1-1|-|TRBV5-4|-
CASSLFELNTEAFF
TGTGCCAGCAGCTTATTCGAGCTCAACACTGAAGCTTTCTTT
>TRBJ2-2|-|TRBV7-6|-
CASSPQEGGTGELFF
TGTGCCAGCAGCCCTCAAGAAGGCGGCACCGGGGAGCTGTTTTTT
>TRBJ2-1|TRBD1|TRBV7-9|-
CASSLAGDRSLYNEQFF
TGTGCCAGCAGCTTAGCAGGGGACAGGAGTCTTTACAATGAGCAGTTCTTC
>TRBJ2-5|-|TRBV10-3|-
CAISERDGDETQYF
TGTGCCATCAGTGAACGGGACGGTGACGAGACCCAGTACTTC
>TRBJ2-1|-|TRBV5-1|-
CASSLGGTSMRDEQFF
TGCGCCAGCAGCTTGGGAGGGACCTCAATGAGGGATGAGCAGTTCTTC
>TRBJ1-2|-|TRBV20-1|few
CIPQGQGYGYTF
TGCATACCGCAGGGCCAAGGATATGGCTACACCTTC
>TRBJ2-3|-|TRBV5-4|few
CASSLELPSTDTQYF
TGTGCCAGCAGCTTGGAGCTTCCTAGCACAGATACGCAGTATTTT
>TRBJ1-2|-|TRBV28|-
CASSLPGGTLNYGYTF
TGTGCCAGCAGTTTACCCGGGGGGACTCTTAACTATGGCTACACCTTC
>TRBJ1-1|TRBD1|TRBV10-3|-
CAIRGGGSEAFF
TGTGCCATCAGGGGAGGGGGCAGTGAAGCTTTCTTT